The T cell receptor beta chain described here comes from a study of blood T cell repertoires in COVID-19. Whole-study context: The analysed material was cDNA or gDNA that came from T cells, B-cell-depleted T cells, or PBMCs.

This clone was counted a single time. Sequenced by immunoSEQ multiplex PCR; TCRdb stores in-frame clones only, minus some. The table lists approximately 50,000 clones, 81% of them singletons. The V and J ends lost 5 bases and 0 bases respectively, with 11 bases between them. The CDR3 loop spans 14 amino acids. CDR1 and CDR2 (germline): SGHNT, YENEEA. The TCR sequence derives from a man aged 55 to 70 with COVID-19, enrolled during active disease. The chain is built from TRBV11-3 and TRBJ2-7, with no clear D. Specimen: peripheral blood. The CDR3 protein is CASSIISSSYEQYF. CDR3 nucleotides: TGTGCCAGCAGCATTATTTCTTCCTCCTACGAGCAGTACTTC.